What follows are 11 T cell receptor beta chains derived from one specimen sequenced in a study of OX40 agonist ivuxolimab in advanced cancers. Sequencing was performed with immunoSEQ multiplex PCR; in TCRdb, only in-frame clones are kept and a portion is missing. The sample consists of about 58,000 clones, 83% of them appearing once. Sample: CD4+ or CD8+ T cells sorted from blood, taken in a trial of the OX40 agonist ivuxolimab. The receptors come from an adult with an advanced solid tumor such as melanoma, head and neck, liver or kidney cancer.

The rearrangement uses TRBV6-1 and TRBJ2-1; the D gene is possibly TRBD2 (6 bases). The CDR3 is 15 residues long. V lost 2 bases to trimming and J lost 15 bases, with 23 bases between them. Germline CDR1 is MNHNS and CDR2 is SASEGT. The CDR3 region has the DNA TGTGCCAGCAGTGAAAATGGTATGTTTGGCGGGGATTTGTTCTTC. Residues: CASSENGMFGGDLFF.

The J gene is TRBJ2-7, the V gene TRBV10-3; D ambiguous. Trimming pared 6 bases from V and 2 bases from J, leaving 11 bases between. The CDR3 is 13 residues long. Germline CDR1 and CDR2: ENHRY and SYGVKD. The CDR3 region is CAISAQNTYEQYF. For the CDR3, the DNA is TGTGCCATCAGCGCGCAAAATACCTACGAGCAGTACTTC.

This chain uses TRBV5-8 with TRBJ1-3; 10 bases match TRBD1. This CDR3 is 16 amino acids long. Germline CDR1 and CDR2: SGHTS and YDEGEE. J gave up 0 bases and V 4 bases, and 4 bases lay outside the gene matches. The CDR3 sequence: CASSGRTGGSGNTIYF. CDR3 nucleotide sequence: TGTGCCAGCAGCGGGCGGACAGGGGGCTCTGGAAACACCATATATTTT.

J is TRBJ2-5 and V is TRBV19; 8 bases agree with TRBD1. The V gene's germline CDR1 is LNHDA and CDR2 SQIVND (reference sequence). CDR3 length: 13 amino acids. Trimming at V came to 7 bases and at J to 5 bases, leaving 6 bases not matched to a gene. The CDR3 DNA is TGTGCCAGTAACTCGGACAGGGTTGAGACCCAGTACTTC. Amino acid sequence: CASNSDRVETQYF.

The rearrangement links TRBV7-3 to TRBJ2-3; the D call may be TRBD1 or TRBD2 (5 bases each). The CDR3 is made up of 17 amino acids. The V end lost 5 bases, the J end lost 4 bases, and 22 bases lay between the germline ends. CDR1 and CDR2 from the germline V gene are SGHTA and FQGTGA. The CDR3 reads CASSLSGSRVFSDTQYF. The CDR3 DNA sequence: TGTGCCAGCAGCCTCTCAGGGAGTCGAGTTTTTTCAGATACGCAGTATTTT.

The V and J genes are TRBV7-2 and TRBJ2-2; the D is unclear. The CDR3 has 12 residues. V was pared by 5 bases and J by 3 bases, with 4 bases between. Germline CDR1 SGHTA, CDR2 FQGNSA. The CDR3 coding sequence is TGTGCCAGCAGCATGTACACCGGGGAGCTGTTTTTT. It is translated as CASSMYTGELFF.

V and J are TRBV7-2 and TRBJ2-3, with D unclear. CDR1 SGHTA and CDR2 FQGNSA come from the germline V gene. This CDR3 has 12 residues. V lost 5 bases, J lost 15 bases, and 18 bases lay in between. CDR3 amino acids: CASSPSLPVAYF. The CDR3 DNA reads as TGTGCCAGCAGCCCCTCCCTTCCCGTCGCATATTTT.

The chain employs TRBV7-2 and TRBJ2-7; weak D call: TRBD2 (7 bases). This CDR3 comprises 14 residues. Trimming took 3 bases from V and 3 from J, leaving 12 bases between them. The germline V gene encodes CDR1 SGHTA and CDR2 FQGNSA. The CDR3 protein is CASSLRGGIYEQYF. The CDR3 DNA sequence: TGTGCCAGCAGCTTGAGGGGGGGGATCTACGAGCAGTACTTC.

This rearrangement joins TRBV5-5 to TRBJ2-5; 8 positions match TRBD1. There are 18 residues in the CDR3. The germline gives CDR1 SGHKS, CDR2 YYEKEE (reference sequence). J gave up 4 bases and V 0 bases, and 14 bases lay outside the gene matches. CDR3 bases: TGTGCCAGCAGCTTGGGCCATGGACAGGGCAAGGGTGGAGAGACCCAGTACTTC. Its translation is CASSLGHGQGKGGETQYF.

The genes are TRBV30 and TRBJ1-2; TRBD1 aligns across 8 bases. The CDR3 consists of 13 residues. The germline V gene has CDR1 GTSNPN and CDR2 SVGIG (reference sequence). J was trimmed by 4 bases and V by 3 bases; bases with no gene match: 4. The CDR3 is CAWRDRVGYGYTF. CDR3 sequence (DNA): TGTGCCTGGAGGGACAGGGTAGGCTATGGCTACACCTTC.

V usage is TRBV5-1 and J usage is TRBJ2-1; D may be TRBD2 (7 bases). CDR1 SGHRS and CDR2 YFSETQ come from the germline V gene. The length of the CDR3 is 16 residues. V was cut by 0 bases and J by 10 bases, with 20 bases left in between. CDR3 loop: CASSLAMGGAPPEQFF. The CDR3, as DNA: TGCGCCAGCAGCTTGGCCATGGGGGGGGCCCCTCCAGAGCAGTTCTTC.